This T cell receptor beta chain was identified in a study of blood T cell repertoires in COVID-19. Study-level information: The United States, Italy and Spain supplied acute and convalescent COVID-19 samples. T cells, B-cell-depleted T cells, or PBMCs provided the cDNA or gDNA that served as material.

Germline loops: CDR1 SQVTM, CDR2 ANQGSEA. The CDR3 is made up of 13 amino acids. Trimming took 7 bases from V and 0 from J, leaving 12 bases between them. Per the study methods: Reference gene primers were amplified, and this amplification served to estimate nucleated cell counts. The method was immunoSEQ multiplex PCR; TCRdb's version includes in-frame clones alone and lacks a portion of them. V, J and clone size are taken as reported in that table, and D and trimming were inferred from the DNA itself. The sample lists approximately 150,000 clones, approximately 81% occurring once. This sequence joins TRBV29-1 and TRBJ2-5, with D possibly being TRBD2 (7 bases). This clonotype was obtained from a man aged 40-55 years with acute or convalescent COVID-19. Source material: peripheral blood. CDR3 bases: TGCAGCGCCGGGCGGGGGCACCAAGAGACCCAGTACTTC. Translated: CSAGRGHQETQYF.